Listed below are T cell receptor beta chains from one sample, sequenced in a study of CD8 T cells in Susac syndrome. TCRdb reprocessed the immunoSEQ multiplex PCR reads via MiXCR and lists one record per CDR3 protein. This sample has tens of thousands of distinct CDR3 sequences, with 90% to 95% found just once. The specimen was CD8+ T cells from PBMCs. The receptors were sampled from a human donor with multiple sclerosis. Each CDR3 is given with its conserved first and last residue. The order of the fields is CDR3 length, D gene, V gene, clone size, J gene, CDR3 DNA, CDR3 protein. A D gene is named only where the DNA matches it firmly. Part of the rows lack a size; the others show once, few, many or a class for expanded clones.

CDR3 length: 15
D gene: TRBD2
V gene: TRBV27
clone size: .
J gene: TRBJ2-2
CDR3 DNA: TGTGCGGCGAGAAGGGGTAGCGGGACCACCGGGGAGCTGTTTTTT
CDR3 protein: CAARRGSGTTGELFF

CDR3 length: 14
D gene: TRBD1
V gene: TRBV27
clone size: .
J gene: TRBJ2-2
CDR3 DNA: TGTGCCAGCAGCCCCGGGACAGGGACCGGGGAGCTGTTTTTT
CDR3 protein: CASSPGTGTGELFF

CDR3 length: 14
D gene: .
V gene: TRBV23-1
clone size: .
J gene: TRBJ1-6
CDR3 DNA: TGCGCCAGCAGCCTCGCGGGGTTAAATTCACCCCTCCACTTT
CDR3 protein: CASSLAGLNSPLHF

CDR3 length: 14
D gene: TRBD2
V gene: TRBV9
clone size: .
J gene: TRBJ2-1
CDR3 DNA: TGTGCCAGCAGCGTAGCTAGCGGGAGGCGAGAGCAGTTCTTC
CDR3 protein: CASSVASGRREQFF

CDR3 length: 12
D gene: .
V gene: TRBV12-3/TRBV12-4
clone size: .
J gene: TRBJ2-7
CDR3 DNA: TGTCCAAGGCTCAGGTCTTTTGACGAGCAGTACTTC
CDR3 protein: CPRLRSFDEQYF

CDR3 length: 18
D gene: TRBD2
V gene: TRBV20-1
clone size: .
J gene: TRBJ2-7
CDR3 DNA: TGCAGTGCTAGAGTGGCCGGGACTAGCGGGAGGAGCTCCTACGAGCAGTACTTC
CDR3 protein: CSARVAGTSGRSSYEQYF

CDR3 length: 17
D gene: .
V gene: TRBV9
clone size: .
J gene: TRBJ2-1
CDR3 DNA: TGTGCCAGCAGCGTAGAGGCCCTGCCGGTAGTCGGGAATGAGCAGTTCTTC
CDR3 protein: CASSVEALPVVGNEQFF

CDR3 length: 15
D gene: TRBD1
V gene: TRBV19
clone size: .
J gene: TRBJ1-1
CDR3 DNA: TGTGCCAGTAGTATGACAGGGGGAGGCGGCACTGAAGCTTTCTTT
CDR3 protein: CASSMTGGGGTEAFF

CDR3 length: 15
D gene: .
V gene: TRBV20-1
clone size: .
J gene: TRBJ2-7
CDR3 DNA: TGCAGTGCTAGGACTTCCGACGTCTTCTCCTACGAGCAGTACTTC
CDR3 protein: CSARTSDVFSYEQYF

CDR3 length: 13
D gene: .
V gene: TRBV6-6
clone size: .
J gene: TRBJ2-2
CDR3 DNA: TGTGCCAGCAGTTGGCTGGGGGGCGGGGAGCTGTTTTTT
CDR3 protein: CASSWLGGGELFF

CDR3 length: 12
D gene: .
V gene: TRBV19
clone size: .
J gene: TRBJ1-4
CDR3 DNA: TGTGCCAGCCGGGACGGATATGAAAAACTGTTTTTT
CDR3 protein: CASRDGYEKLFF

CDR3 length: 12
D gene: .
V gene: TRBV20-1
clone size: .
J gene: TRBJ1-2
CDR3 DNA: TGCAGTGCTAGTTGGCAGTACTATGGCTACACCTTC
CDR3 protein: CSASWQYYGYTF

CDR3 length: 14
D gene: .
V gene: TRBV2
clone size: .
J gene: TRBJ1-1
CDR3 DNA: TGTGCCAGCGCAAGGGGGGAGGTGAACACTGAAGCTTTCTTT
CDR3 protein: CASARGEVNTEAFF

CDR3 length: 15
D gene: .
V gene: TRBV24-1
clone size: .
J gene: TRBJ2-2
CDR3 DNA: TGTGCCACCAGTGATTTGGGGGGGCAAACCGGGGAGCTGTTTTTT
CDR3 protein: CATSDLGGQTGELFF

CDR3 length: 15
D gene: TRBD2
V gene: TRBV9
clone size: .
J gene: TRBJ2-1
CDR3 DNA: TGTGCCAGCAGCGTAGGGACTAGCTTCCACAATGAGCAGTTCTTC
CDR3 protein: CASSVGTSFHNEQFF

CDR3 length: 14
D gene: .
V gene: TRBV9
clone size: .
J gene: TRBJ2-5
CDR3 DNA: TGTGCCAGCAGCGCCGGACCTTACGGAGAGACCCAGTACTTC
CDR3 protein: CASSAGPYGETQYF

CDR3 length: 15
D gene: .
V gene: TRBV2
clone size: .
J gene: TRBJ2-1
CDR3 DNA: TGTGCCAGCAGTGAAGGGGGGAGGAGTAAGGATGAGCAGTTCTTC
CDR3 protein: CASSEGGRSKDEQFF

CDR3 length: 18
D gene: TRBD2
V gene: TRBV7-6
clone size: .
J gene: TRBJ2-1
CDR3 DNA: TGTGCCAGCAGCTCCCCGACTAGCGGGAGGGTGTTCTACAATGAGCAGTTCTTC
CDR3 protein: CASSSPTSGRVFYNEQFF

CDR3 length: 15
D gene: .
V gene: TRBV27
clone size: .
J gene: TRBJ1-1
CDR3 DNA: TGTGCCAGCAAGGGGTGGGCATCGGAAGGGACTGAAGCTTTCTTT
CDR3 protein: CASKGWASEGTEAFF

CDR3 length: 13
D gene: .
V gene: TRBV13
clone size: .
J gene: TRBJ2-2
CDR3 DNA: TGTGCCAGCAGCTTGGCCCTGGCCGGGGAGCTGTTTTTT
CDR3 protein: CASSLALAGELFF

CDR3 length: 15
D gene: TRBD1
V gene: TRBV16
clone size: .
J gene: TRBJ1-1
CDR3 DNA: TGTGCCAGCAGCCAACCTGGGACAGCTCCAAGGGCGGCTTTCTTT
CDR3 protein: CASSQPGTAPRAAFF

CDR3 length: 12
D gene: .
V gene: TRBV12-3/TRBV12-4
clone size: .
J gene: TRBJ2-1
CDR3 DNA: TGTGCCAGCAGTGTCGAGGGCAATGAGCAGTTCTTC
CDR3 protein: CASSVEGNEQFF

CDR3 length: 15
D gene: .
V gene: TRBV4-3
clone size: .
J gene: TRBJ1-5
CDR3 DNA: TGCGCCAGCAGCCCACTCCGGGGGATCAATCAGCCCCAGCATTTT
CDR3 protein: CASSPLRGINQPQHF

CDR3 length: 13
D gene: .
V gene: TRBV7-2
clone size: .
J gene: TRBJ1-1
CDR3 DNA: TGTGCCAGCAGCCCCGGGGGGGGGCCTGAAGCTTTCTTT
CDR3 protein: CASSPGGGPEAFF

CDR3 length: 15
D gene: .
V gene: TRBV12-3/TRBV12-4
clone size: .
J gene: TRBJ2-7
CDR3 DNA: TGTGCCAGCAGCTCGGACTCCCCCCAGGTCTACGAGCAGTACTTC
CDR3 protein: CASSSDSPQVYEQYF

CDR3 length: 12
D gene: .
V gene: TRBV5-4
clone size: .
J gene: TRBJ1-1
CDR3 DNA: TGTGCCAGCAGCTTGTGGAACACTGAAGCTTTCTTT
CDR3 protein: CASSLWNTEAFF

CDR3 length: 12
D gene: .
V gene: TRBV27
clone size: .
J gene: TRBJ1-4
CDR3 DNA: TGTGCCAGCGGGAGGTCTAATGAAAAACTGTTTTTT
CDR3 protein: CASGRSNEKLFF

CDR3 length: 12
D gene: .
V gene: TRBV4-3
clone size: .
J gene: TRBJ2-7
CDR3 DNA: TGCGCCAGCAGCCAAGATGGACTCGAGCAGTACTTC
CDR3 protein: CASSQDGLEQYF

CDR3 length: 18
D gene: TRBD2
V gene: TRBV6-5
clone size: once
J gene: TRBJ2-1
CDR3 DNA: TGTGCCAGCAGTTACCCCCCGCGGGAGGGAAGCTTTTACAATGAGCAGTTCTTC
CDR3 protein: CASSYPPREGSFYNEQFF

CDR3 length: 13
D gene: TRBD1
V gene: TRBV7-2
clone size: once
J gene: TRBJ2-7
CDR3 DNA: TGTGCCAGCTCCACAGGGGTTGGCGACGAGCAGTACTTC
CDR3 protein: CASSTGVGDEQYF

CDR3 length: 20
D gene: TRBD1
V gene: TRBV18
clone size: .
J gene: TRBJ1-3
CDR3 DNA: TGTGCCAGCTCACTGGAACGGGACAGGGGGCTCCCGATCTCTGGAAACACCATATATTTT
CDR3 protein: CASSLERDRGLPISGNTIYF

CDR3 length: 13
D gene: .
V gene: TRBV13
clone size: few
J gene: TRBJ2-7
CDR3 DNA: TGTGCCAGCAGCTTAGAGGGTTCCTACGAGCAGTACTTC
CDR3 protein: CASSLEGSYEQYF

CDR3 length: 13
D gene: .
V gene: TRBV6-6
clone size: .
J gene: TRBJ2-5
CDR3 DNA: TGTGCCAGCAGTTACACCTGGGCGGAGACCCAGTACTTC
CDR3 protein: CASSYTWAETQYF

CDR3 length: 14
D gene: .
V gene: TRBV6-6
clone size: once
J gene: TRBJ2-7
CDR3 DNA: TGTGCCAGCACCCGGATCTTTCCCTCCTACGAGCAGTACTTC
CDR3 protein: CASTRIFPSYEQYF

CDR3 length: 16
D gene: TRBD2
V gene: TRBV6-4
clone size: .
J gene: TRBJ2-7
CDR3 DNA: TGTGCCCAGCCGGGACTAGCCCTTGTCGAGGGGTACGAGCAGTACTTC
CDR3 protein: CAQPGLALVEGYEQYF

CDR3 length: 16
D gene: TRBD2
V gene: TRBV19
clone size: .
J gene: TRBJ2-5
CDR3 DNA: TGTGCCAGTAGCAGAGCTAGCGGCCCCGAGGGTCCGCCCCAGTACTTC
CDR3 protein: CASSRASGPEGPPQYF

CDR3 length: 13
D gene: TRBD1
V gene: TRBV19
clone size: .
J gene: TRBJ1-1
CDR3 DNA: TGTGCCAGTAGGGACAGGGGGAACACTGAAGCTTTCTTT
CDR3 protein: CASRDRGNTEAFF

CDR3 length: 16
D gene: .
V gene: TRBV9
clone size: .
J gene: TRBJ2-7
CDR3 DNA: TGTGCCAGCAGCCCCGTTTCTCGGGCCCCCAGGCACGAGCAGTACTTC
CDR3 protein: CASSPVSRAPRHEQYF

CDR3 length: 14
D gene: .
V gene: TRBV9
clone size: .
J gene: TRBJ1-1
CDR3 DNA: TGTGCCAGCAGCGTAGAAGGCGGCGGCACTGAAGCTTTCTTT
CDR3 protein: CASSVEGGGTEAFF

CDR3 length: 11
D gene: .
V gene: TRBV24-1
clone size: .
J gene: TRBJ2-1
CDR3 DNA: TGTGCCACAAGAGAGGGAGACGAGCAGTTCTTC
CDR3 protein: CATREGDEQFF

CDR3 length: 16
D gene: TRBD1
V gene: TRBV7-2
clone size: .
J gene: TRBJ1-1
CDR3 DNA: TGTGCCAGCAGCTTACCGGGACAGGGGGTGAACACTGAAGCTTTCTTT
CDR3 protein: CASSLPGQGVNTEAFF

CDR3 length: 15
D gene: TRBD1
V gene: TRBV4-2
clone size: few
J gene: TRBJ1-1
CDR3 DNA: TGTGCCAGCAGCCAACGGACAGGGATGAACACTGAAGCTTTCTTT
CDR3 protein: CASSQRTGMNTEAFF

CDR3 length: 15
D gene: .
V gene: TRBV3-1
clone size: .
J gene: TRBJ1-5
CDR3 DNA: TGTGCCAGCAGCCAAAGTCCGGCGGTTGGTCAGCCCCAGCATTTT
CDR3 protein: CASSQSPAVGQPQHF

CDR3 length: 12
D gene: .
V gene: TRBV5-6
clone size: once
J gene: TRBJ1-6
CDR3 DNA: TGTGCCAGCAGCTTCCAGAATTCACCCCTCCACTTT
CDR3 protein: CASSFQNSPLHF

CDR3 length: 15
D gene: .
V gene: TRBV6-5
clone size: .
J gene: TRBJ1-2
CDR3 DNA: TGTGCCAGCAGCCCTGGGACAAGACCAGGCGGTGGCTACACCTTC
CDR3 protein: CASSPGTRPGGGYTF

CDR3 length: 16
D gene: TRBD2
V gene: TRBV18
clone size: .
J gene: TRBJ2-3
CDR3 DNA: TGTGCCAGCTCACCGACGGGCGGGGGGTTCCCGGATACGCAGTATTTT
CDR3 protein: CASSPTGGGFPDTQYF

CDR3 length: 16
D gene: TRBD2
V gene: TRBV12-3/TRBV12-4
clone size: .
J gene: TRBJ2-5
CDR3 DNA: TGTGCCAGCAGCCCGAGGAGCGGGAGTTACCAAGAGACCCAGTACTTC
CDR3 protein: CASSPRSGSYQETQYF

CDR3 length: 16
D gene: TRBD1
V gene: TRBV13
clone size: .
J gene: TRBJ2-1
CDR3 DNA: TGTGCCAGCAGCTTAGAGGGACAGGGGACCTACAATGAGCAGTTCTTC
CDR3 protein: CASSLEGQGTYNEQFF

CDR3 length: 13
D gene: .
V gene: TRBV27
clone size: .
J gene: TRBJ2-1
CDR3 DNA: TGTGCCAGCAGTTTATCCCCCCTCGCAGAGCAGTTCTTC
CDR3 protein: CASSLSPLAEQFF

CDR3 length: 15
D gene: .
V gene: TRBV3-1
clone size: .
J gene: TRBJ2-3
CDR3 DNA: TGTGCCAGCAGCCAAGATCTCGCCTACACAGATACGCAGTATTTT
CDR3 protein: CASSQDLAYTDTQYF

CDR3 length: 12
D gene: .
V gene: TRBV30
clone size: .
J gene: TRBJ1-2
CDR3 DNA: TGTGCCTGGAGTCCTAGGGCGTATGGCTACACCTTC
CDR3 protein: CAWSPRAYGYTF

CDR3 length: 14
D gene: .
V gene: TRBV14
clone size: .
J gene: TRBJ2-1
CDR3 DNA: TGTGCCAGCAGCCAAGCGGAAAGGTACAATGAGCAGTTCTTC
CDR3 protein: CASSQAERYNEQFF

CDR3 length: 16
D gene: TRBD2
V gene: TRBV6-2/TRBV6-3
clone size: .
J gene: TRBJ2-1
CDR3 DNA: TGTGCCAGCAGGCACCTAGCGGGAGGCGTGGACAATGAGCAGTTCTTC
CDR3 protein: CASRHLAGGVDNEQFF

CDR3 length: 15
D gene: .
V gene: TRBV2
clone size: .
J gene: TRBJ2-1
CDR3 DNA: TGTGCCAGCATCCAGGCTGTTTCCTCCTACAATGAGCAGTTCTTC
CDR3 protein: CASIQAVSSYNEQFF

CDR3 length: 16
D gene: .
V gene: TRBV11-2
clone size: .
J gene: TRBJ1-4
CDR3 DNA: TGTGCCAGCAGCCACAGGGCATTGGGGGCTAATGAAAAACTGTTTTTT
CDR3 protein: CASSHRALGANEKLFF

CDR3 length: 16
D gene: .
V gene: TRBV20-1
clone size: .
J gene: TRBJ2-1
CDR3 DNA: TGCAGTGCTAGAGACCGGTTTGTCGCTCTTAACAATGAGCAGTTCTTC
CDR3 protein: CSARDRFVALNNEQFF

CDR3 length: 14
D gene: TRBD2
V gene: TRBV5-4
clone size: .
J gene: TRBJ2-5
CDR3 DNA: TGTGCCAGCAGCTTTTCTAGCGGGGGCTACCTTGAGTACTTC
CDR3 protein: CASSFSSGGYLEYF

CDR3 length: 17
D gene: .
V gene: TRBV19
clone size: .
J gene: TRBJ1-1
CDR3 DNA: TGTGCCAGTAGTACCCTGGACAGTCGGTGGGGGAACACTGAAGCTTTCTTT
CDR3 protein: CASSTLDSRWGNTEAFF

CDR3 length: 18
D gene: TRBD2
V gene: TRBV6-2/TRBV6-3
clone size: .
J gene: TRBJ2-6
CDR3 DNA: TGTGCCCGCAGTTACCCTAGCGGGGGATCCTCTGGGGCCAACGTCCTGACTTTC
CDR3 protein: CARSYPSGGSSGANVLTF